This T cell receptor (beta chain) stems from a study of brain T cells in children with intractable seizures (dated by TCRdb to the early 2020s). Regarding the research as a whole: A NanoString immunology panel was first used to screen resected brain tissue from more than 40 pediatric epilepsy surgery cases for immune gene transcripts. Among the roughly 12 selected surgery cases, pre-surgery blood was additionally sequenced for eight, leaving four cases with brain tissue only. Summary of the overall study and its limitations: Viral specificity was inferred solely from CDR3 sequence similarity, and the HCMV serostatus of the patients was not known. Sequencing depth differed between pre- and post-surgery blood, so clones missing from the pre-surgery sample may reflect undersampling.

Concerning this clone itself: Its specific antigen is unknown. Base quality data are lacking; no much larger clone is found one base away.

Per the publication, the time point label means: blood from clinic visit 5 months post-surgery; TSC patient then seizure free. The surgery cases that showed the highest brain T cell transcript signatures were chosen for TCR beta chain sequencing of brain tissue, and of blood when it was available. Before surgery, the patients had been given at least one anti-epileptic drug. TCR-sequenced patients were children with drug-resistant epilepsy due to tuberous sclerosis complex, focal cortical dysplasia, Rasmussen encephalitis or hemimegalencephaly. Bulk genomic DNA was extracted from unsorted brain tissue and whole blood with the Monarch genomic DNA purification kit. TCR beta chain sequences were generated from genomic DNA using the immunoSEQ assay. The original pipeline was this. CDR3 sequences that did not begin with the conserved framework cysteine at position 104 were removed by hand. Clonality was calculated as one minus the normalized Shannon's Diversity Index, with values ranging from 0 (maximal diversity) to 1 (oligoclonal). Chi-squared comparison-of-proportions tests were used to check whether the frequency of the same CDR3 differed between samples, for example brain versus blood. Public clonotypes were identified through searches of immuneACCESS, and similarity to known antiviral clonotypes was evaluated with the VDJdb browser. Imported from immuneACCESS, the table was reduced by TCRdb to in-frame sequences with V and J called. These copies leave out some clones; in studies compared against another copy, an unresolved V gene accounts for under half, and the cause of the remainder is not known. V and J calls and clone size are given by that table; D and trimming were obtained from the DNA. The sample table contains hundreds of thousands of clones; only one count was recorded for approximately 93% of them. Approximately 5% of the sample is in the top ten clones.

For CDR1 and CDR2, the germline V gene lists SGDLS and YYNGEE. The CDR3 contains 14 residues, cysteine and phenylalanine counted. Kept here is only the CDR3 DNA, which spans 42 bases and is read in frame from base 1. Clipping removes 2 bases from V and 7 bases from J, with 5 as the unmatched junction base count. The V gene is TRBV9 and the J gene is TRBJ2-2, with 7 bases matching TRBD1. The sample was peripheral blood, taken less than 6 months after surgery. The TCR comes from a boy younger than two with tuberous sclerosis and intractable seizures. DNA sequence: TGTGCCAGCAGCGTGAGGGGGCGGAACGGGGAGCTGTTTTTT. The resulting protein is CASSVRGRNGELFF.